A selection of T cell receptor beta chains follows, all from one sample in a study of blood T cells in healthy people across ages. Via MiXCR, TCRdb re-called the 5' RACE reads, giving one row per CDR3 protein. This sample carries more than 500,000 distinct CDR3 sequences, 25% to 35% of them seen once, and the ten largest clones take approximately 3.3%. In addition, the sample was reused for a study of T cells of mothers and their children.

The sample taken for sequencing was blood. The receptors originated from a boy between 2 and 10 years old in good health. Each CDR3 is given with its conserved first and last residue. The D gene is left open where the match is weak. A row's size may be missing; if present it is once, few, many or a size class.

V gene,clone size,D gene,CDR3 protein
TRBV20-1,few,TRBD2,CSARDPTSGEGEQFF
TRBV15,-,-,CATSREFSGGDQYF
TRBV11-2,few,TRBD2,CASSSILAYQETQYF
TRBV7-6,-,TRBD1,CASRAEGGAATEAFF
TRBV14,once,-,CASSRDLHVNYGYTF
TRBV12-3/TRBV12-4,once,TRBD2,CASSSPSGGRADTQYF
TRBV29-1,-,-,CSVELQGSIEQYF
TRBV4-3,few,-,CASSQGSGGPYEQYF
TRBV18,many,-,CASSPNSGPGETQYF
TRBV7-2,-,TRBD1,CASSSGPQGRVHNEQFF
TRBV7-9,few,-,CASSLAEGRADTQYF
TRBV30,few,-,CAWRIYSGRALNYGYTF
TRBV4-2,-,-,CASSQGSAGAGETQYF
TRBV2,-,-,CASSGAGHSNQPQHF
TRBV12-3/TRBV12-4,few,TRBD1,CASSFPGTDSNQPQHF
TRBV14,few,-,CASSQVGVRPSYEQYF
TRBV10-3,few,-,CAISESGESGYTF
TRBV29-1,few,-,CSVLGPSGANVLTF
TRBV21-1,-,-,CASSTKTDRFQETQYF
TRBV3-1,-,TRBD2,CASSQVLAGLEQFF
TRBV9,once,TRBD1,CASSQGQGGVETQYF
TRBV12-3/TRBV12-4,-,-,CASSRLRVADTGELFF
TRBV5-1,-,-,CASSFTSSTASPTDTQYF
TRBV6-1,-,-,CASSWGGDEKLFF
TRBV18,-,-,CASSPLGQGDQPQHF
TRBV12-3/TRBV12-4,-,-,CASRHSFRSTEAFF
TRBV7-2,few,-,CASSPQGGTYEQYF
TRBV12-3/TRBV12-4,-,-,CASSLPGAEQFF
TRBV10-3,few,TRBD2,CAISALAGVLTDTQYF
TRBV12-3/TRBV12-4,many,-,CASSPGISYEQYF
TRBV5-1,-,TRBD1,CASSLQGAQDNEQFF
TRBV7-2,-,TRBD1,CASSLTGDQPQHF
TRBV11-2,-,-,CASSSLRSVANVLTF
TRBV29-1,-,-,CSVDGNRVTEAFF
TRBV7-2,-,-,CASSIVEPYEQYF
TRBV7-9,many,TRBD1,CASSFSGQDLLVGGYTF
TRBV7-9,-,TRBD2,CASSETSARTDTQYF
TRBV7-2,-,TRBD1,CASSTRDRVAQETQYF
TRBV20-1,-,-,CSANEGKLFF
TRBV3-1,-,-,CASSQEDPGIFETQYF
TRBV27,-,TRBD2,CASSFYRLAGPNTGELFF
TRBV19,few,-,CASSLYTGIGEKLFF
TRBV3-1,few,-,CASSQEGVQEPNEKLFF
TRBV7-9,few,-,CASSPPAGEDTEAFF
TRBV7-9,-,TRBD2,CASSLVTSLTDTQYF
TRBV6-5,-,-,CASSYEPASHTEAFF